This record covers a single TCR beta chain. The antigen is unknown. All donors qualified as healthy HIV-negative adults and had experienced no recent acute infections or vaccinations. The data belong to a study of shared clonotypes between healthy human individuals. Study summary: Donors, aged 18 to 49, were a couple of women and a few men.

Regarding the study as a whole: Only blood underwent sampling, and tissue repertoires likely differ. A handful of donors showed sharing of approximately 5% of naive CD4 clonotypes.

Generated by immunoSEQ multiplex PCR, the TCRdb table keeps only in-frame clones and is missing some. The sample holds 2 million to 3 million clones, 90% to 95% seen once. Trimming cost V 7 bases and J 0 bases; bases outside gene matches: 9. CDR3 length: 16 amino acids. Germline-derived CDR1 and CDR2 are MDHEN and SYDVKM. Specimen: naive CD4+ T cells from PBMCs. Subset described: CD45RA+ positively selected. This sequence was found in a man in his late teens or twenties in good health. Some clones in this sample may be carry-over from other donors' samples. V is TRBV28 and J is TRBJ1-3, with 7 bases matching TRBD1. This CDR3 reads CASTRTGYSSGNTIYF. CDR3 coding DNA: TGTGCCAGCACCAGGACAGGATATTCCTCTGGAAACACCATATATTTT.